This T cell receptor (beta chain) was sequenced for a study of OX40 agonist ivuxolimab in advanced cancers. Study at large: Patients were dosed with the agonistic anti-OX40 (CD134) antibody ivuxolimab. Earlier anti-PD-1, anti-PD-L1 or anti-CTLA-4 therapy was permitted; 35% to 50% had received some.

Study-level results: Some nonresponders likewise displayed low normalized T-cell clonal expansion. CD4+ T cells averaged fewer expanded clones than CD8+ T cells.

The germline V gene encodes CDR1 SGHAT and CDR2 FQNNGV. The CDR3 totals 12 residues. TCRdb keeps only in-frame clones here, not all; method: immunoSEQ multiplex PCR. The sample yields 30,000 to 45,000 clones, approximately 72% seen once. The sample holds a few counts of this clone. Its target is unknown. A junction end diverges from the germline sequence, so it may reflect a read error. This TCR came from an adult with an advanced solid tumor such as melanoma, head and neck, liver or kidney cancer. This chain links TRBV11-2 with TRBJ2-5; D perhaps matches TRBD1 (5 bases). The sequences come from CD4+ or CD8+ T cells sorted from blood, collected in a trial of the OX40 agonist ivuxolimab. The CDR3 region is CASSLGMTVLHF. In DNA, the CDR3 is TGTGCCAGCAGCTTAGGGATGACAGTCCTCCACTTC.